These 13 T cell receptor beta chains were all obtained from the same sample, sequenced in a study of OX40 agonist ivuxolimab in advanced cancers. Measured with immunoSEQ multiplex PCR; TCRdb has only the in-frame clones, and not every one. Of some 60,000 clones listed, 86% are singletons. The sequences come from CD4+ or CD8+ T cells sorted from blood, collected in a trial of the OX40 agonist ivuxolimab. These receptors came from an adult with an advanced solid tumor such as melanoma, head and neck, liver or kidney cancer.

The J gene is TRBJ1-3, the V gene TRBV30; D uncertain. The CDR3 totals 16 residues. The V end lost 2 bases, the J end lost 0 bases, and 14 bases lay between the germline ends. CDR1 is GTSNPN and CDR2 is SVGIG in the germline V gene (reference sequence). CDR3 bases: TGTGCCTGGAGTCCACCCCCCGCGAACTCTGGAAACACCATATATTTT. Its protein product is CAWSPPPANSGNTIYF.

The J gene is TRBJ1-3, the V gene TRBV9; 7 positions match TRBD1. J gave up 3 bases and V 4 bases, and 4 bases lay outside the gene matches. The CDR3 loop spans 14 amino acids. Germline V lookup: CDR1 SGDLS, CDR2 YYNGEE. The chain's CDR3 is CASSPGDSGNTIYF. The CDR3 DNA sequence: TGTGCCAGCAGCCCAGGGGACAGTGGAAACACCATATATTTT.

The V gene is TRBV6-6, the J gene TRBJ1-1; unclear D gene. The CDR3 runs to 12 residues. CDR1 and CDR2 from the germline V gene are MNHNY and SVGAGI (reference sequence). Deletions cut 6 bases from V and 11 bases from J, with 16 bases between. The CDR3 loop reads CASRQDAREAFF. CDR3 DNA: TGTGCCAGCAGGCAAGACGCGCGGGAGGCTTTCTTT.

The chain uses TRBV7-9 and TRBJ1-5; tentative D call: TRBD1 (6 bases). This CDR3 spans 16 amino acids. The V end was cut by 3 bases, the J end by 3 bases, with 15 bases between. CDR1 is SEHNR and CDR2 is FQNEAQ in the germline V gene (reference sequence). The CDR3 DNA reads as TGTGCCAGCAGCTTCTGGGGGCCAGAACCCAATCAGCCCCAGCATTTT. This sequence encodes CASSFWGPEPNQPQHF.

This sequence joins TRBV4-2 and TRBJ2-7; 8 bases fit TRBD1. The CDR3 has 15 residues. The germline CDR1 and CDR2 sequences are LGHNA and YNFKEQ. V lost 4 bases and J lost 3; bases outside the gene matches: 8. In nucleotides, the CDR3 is TGTGCCAGCAGCCCCAGGACAGGGCAGAACTACGAGCAGTACTTC. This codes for CASSPRTGQNYEQYF.

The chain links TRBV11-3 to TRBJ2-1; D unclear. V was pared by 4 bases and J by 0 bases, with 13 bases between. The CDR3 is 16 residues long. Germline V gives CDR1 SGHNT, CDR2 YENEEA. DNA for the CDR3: TGTGCCAGCAGCTCTCAGGACGGCAGCTCCTACAATGAGCAGTTCTTC. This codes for CASSSQDGSSYNEQFF.

The CDR3 DNA is TGTGCCAGCAGCGCCGGGACAGGGCCCTACGAGCAGTACTTC. This translates into CASSAGTGPYEQYF. The chain links TRBV7-9 to TRBJ2-7; 9 positions agree with TRBD1. Per the germline V gene, CDR1 is SEHNR and CDR2 is FQNEAQ (reference sequence). The trim removed 5 bases at V and 2 bases at J, leaving 4 bases unmatched. This CDR3 comprises 14 residues. Full variable domain (rest looked up from reference TRBV7-9 and TRBJ2-7): DTGVSQNPRHKITKRGQNVTFRCDPISEHNRLYWYRQTLGQGPEFLTYFQNEAQLEKSRLLSDRFSAERPKGSFSTLEIQRTEQGDSAMYLCASSAGTGPYEQYFGPGTRLTVT.

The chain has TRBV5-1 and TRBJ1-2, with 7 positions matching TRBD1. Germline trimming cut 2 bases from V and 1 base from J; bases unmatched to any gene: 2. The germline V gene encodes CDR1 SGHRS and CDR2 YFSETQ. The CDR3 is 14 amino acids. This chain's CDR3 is CASSFDRDNYGYTF. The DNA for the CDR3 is TGCGCCAGCAGCTTTGACAGGGATAACTATGGCTACACCTTC.

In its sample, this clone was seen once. The DNA for the CDR3 is TGTGCCAGCAGCCCAGTGGTGGGCACTGAAGCTTTCTTT. This gives the protein CASSPVVGTEAFF. The V call is TRBV7-3, the J call TRBJ1-1; D call uncertain. V was shortened by 5 bases and J by 4 bases, with 11 bases between the two germline ends. Germline lookup yields CDR1 SGHTA and CDR2 FQGTGA. The CDR3 spans 13 residues.

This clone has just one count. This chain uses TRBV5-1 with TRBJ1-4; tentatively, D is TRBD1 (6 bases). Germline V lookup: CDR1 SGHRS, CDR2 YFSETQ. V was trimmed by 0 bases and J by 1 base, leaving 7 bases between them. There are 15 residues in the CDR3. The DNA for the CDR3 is TGCGCCAGCAGCTTGGAGGGGGGAACTAATGAAAAACTGTTTTTT. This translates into CASSLEGGTNEKLFF. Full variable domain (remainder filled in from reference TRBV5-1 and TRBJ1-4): KAGVTQTPRYLIKTRGQQVTLSCSPISGHRSVSWYQQTPGQGLQFLFEYFSETQRNKGNFPGRFSGRQFSNSRSEMNVSTLELGDSALYLCASSLEGGTNEKLFFGSGTQLSVL.

The CDR3 nucleotides read TGTGCCAGCTCACGCGCCCGGGACGATAATGAAAAACTGTTTTTT. It translates to CASSRARDDNEKLFF. This rearrangement joins TRBV18 to TRBJ1-4; perhaps TRBD1 as D (5 bases). Germline V CDR1 and CDR2: KGHSH, LQKENI. The V end lost 4 bases, the J end lost 4 bases, and 13 bases lay between the germline ends. There are 15 residues in the CDR3.

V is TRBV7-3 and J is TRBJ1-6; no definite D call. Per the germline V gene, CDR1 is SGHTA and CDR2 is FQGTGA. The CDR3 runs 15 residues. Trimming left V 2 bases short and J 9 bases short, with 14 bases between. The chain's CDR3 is CASSLDPGTSSPLHF. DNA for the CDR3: TGTGCCAGCAGCTTAGACCCAGGAACTAGTTCACCCCTCCACTTT.

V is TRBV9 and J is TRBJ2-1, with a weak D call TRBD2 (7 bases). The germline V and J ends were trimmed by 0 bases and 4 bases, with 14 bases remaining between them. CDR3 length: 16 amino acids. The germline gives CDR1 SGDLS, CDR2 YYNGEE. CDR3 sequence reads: CASSVANGGLYNEQFF. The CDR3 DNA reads TGTGCCAGCAGCGTAGCGAACGGGGGGCTTTACAATGAGCAGTTCTTC.